This T cell receptor (beta chain) was retrieved from a study of T-cell reconstitution after alpha-beta-depleted transplantation in children. Study findings and constraints: T-cell counts and diversity were attributed mostly to newly produced T cells one year after transplant.

The TCRbeta library incorporated unique molecular identifiers. TCRdb used MiXCR to reprocess the PCR reads, holding one entry per CDR3 protein. The sample holds some 600,000 distinct CDR3 sequences, over 10% seen once. To note about this clonotype: The target antigen is unknown.

V lost 0 bases and J 6 bases, leaving 14 bases between the germline ends. Germline CDR1 DFQATT, CDR2 SNEGSKA (reference sequence). The CDR3 contains 14 residues. Sequenced material: PBMCs, mostly from graft donor cells, taken 360 days after TCRalphabeta/CD19-depleted stem cell transplant. This receptor was taken from a male patient aged 10 to 17 who had a stem cell transplant for acute myeloid leukemia, so the T cells may come from the graft donor. The chain employs TRBV20-1 and TRBJ1-2; perhaps TRBD1 as D (5 bases). The CDR3 sequence is CSARDSQGGHGYTF. The DNA of the CDR3 is TGCAGTGCTAGAGATAGTCAGGGTGGACATGGCTACACCTTC.